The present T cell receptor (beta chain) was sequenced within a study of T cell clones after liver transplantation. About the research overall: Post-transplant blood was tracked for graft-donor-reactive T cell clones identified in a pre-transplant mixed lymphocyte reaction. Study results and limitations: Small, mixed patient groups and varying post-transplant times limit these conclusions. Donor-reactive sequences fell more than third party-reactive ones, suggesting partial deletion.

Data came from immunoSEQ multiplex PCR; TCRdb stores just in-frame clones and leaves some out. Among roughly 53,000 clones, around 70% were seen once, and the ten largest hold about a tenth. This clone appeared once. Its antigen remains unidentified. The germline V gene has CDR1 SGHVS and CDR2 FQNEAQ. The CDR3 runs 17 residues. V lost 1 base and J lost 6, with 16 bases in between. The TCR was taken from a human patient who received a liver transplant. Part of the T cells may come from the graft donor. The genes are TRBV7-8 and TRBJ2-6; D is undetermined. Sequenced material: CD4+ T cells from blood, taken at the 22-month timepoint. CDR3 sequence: CASSLGPGVLVANVLTF. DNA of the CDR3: TGTGCCAGCAGCTTAGGCCCAGGCGTGCTGGTGGCCAACGTCCTGACTTTC.